Listed below are T cell receptor beta chains from one sample, sequenced in a study of beta chain features in type 1 diabetes. TCRdb keeps only in-frame clones here, not all; method: immunoSEQ multiplex PCR. The data hold 810,000 or so clones, with 17% observed a single time. The source material was naive CD4+ T cells from blood. These TCRs come from a woman aged 18-29 years in good health. Each CDR3 is given with its conserved first and last residue. The D gene is left open where the match is weak. Clone sizes are given selectively: once, few, many, or a class where the clone is expanded.

V gene: TRBV7-9
D gene: TRBD1
J gene: TRBJ2-5
clone size: once
CDR3 DNA: TGTGCCAGCATGAGGGGGCGCGAAGAGACCCAGTACTTC
CDR3 protein: CASMRGREETQYF

V gene: TRBV7-2
D gene: .
J gene: TRBJ2-7
clone size: .
CDR3 DNA: TGCGCCAGCAGCCAAGAGGGTGGATACGAGCAGTACTTC
CDR3 protein: CASSQEGGYEQYF

V gene: TRBV10-3
D gene: .
J gene: TRBJ1-2
clone size: .
CDR3 DNA: TGTGCCATCAGTGACCCCTCGGGGGGACTTGGTGGCTACACCTTC
CDR3 protein: CAISDPSGGLGGYTF

V gene: TRBV7-9
D gene: .
J gene: TRBJ1-4
clone size: few
CDR3 DNA: TGTGCCAGCAGCTTAGCGTATGCCTGGAGCCTCAATGAAAAACTGTTTTTT
CDR3 protein: CASSLAYAWSLNEKLFF

V gene: TRBV11-2
D gene: .
J gene: TRBJ2-7
clone size: few
CDR3 DNA: TGTGCCAGCAGCTGGACGACCTACGAGCAGTACTTC
CDR3 protein: CASSWTTYEQYF

V gene: TRBV5-1
D gene: .
J gene: TRBJ2-7
clone size: few
CDR3 DNA: TGCGCCAGCAGCCGGGCGGGGAGATCCTACGAGCAGTACTTC
CDR3 protein: CASSRAGRSYEQYF

V gene: TRBV28
D gene: .
J gene: TRBJ2-1
clone size: .
CDR3 DNA: TGTGCCAGCAGGCAGGGGAGTATCAACAATGAGCAGTTCTTC
CDR3 protein: CASRQGSINNEQFF

V gene: TRBV7-2
D gene: TRBD2
J gene: TRBJ2-1
clone size: .
CDR3 DNA: TGTGCCAGCAGCCAACTACTAGCGGGGAGAAGTAATGAGCAGTTCTTC
CDR3 protein: CASSQLLAGRSNEQFF

V gene: TRBV6-5
D gene: TRBD2
J gene: TRBJ2-1
clone size: .
CDR3 DNA: TGTGCCAGTCGACTAGCGGGAGTAAATGAGCAGTTCTTC
CDR3 protein: CASRLAGVNEQFF

V gene: TRBV10-3
D gene: .
J gene: TRBJ2-1
clone size: many
CDR3 DNA: TGTGCCATCAGTGAGTCGGGCGGTTCCTACAATGAGCAGTTCTTC
CDR3 protein: CAISESGGSYNEQFF

V gene: TRBV7-9
D gene: .
J gene: TRBJ1-5
clone size: .
CDR3 DNA: TGTGCCAGCAGCTTTGGTGATCAGCCCCAGCATTTT
CDR3 protein: CASSFGDQPQHF

V gene: TRBV6-5
D gene: .
J gene: TRBJ1-2
clone size: .
CDR3 DNA: TGTGCCAGCAGCCAACGCAGCTATGGCTACACCTTC
CDR3 protein: CASSQRSYGYTF

V gene: TRBV15
D gene: .
J gene: TRBJ2-7
clone size: .
CDR3 DNA: TGTGCCACCAGCAGAGATCCGGGCTCCTACGAGCAGTACTTC
CDR3 protein: CATSRDPGSYEQYF